This T cell receptor (beta chain) comes out of a study of immune cell composition in non-small cell lung cancer. Findings and limits, study-wide: Adenocarcinomas with higher top tumour-associated clone frequency had more reactive TILs.

Notes on this clone: Antigen specificity is unknown.

The protocol was immunoSEQ multiplex PCR, while the TCRdb copy is restricted to in-frame clones and leaves out a portion. The sample carries fewer than 4,000 clones, about 73% recorded once. Normal lung was taken at the farthest possible site, at least 3 cm from tumour. V was clipped by 5 bases and J by 4 bases; unmatched bases: 6. CDR3 length: 16 residues. Germline lookup yields CDR1 SGHTA and CDR2 FQGNSA. Sequenced input: non-adjacent lung tissue. The TCR was taken from a human donor with non-small cell lung cancer. The donor label of this sample is uncertain. V is TRBV7-2 and J is TRBJ2-7; 15 nucleotides line up with TRBD2. The CDR3: CASSRPGLAGGYEQYF. DNA for the CDR3: TGTGCCAGCAGCCGACCGGGACTAGCGGGAGGTTACGAGCAGTACTTC.